The clone carrying this T cell receptor beta chain occurred a few times. Its antigen is unidentified. Unique molecular identifiers were incorporated during preparation of the TCRbeta library. Each CDR3 protein is one row after TCRdb ran MiXCR on the PCR reads. In the table there are about 830,000 distinct CDR3 sequences, roughly 15% of which are singletons. This record comes from a study of T-cell reconstitution after alpha-beta-depleted transplantation in children. The CDR3 extends over 15 amino acids. Trimming removed 5 bases at V and 7 bases at J, with 18 bases between. In germline, CDR1 is SGHTA, CDR2 FQGNSA. Study conclusions and caveats: Recipient T cells and thymic progenitors that survived gave rise to the high TCRbeta diversity observed at day 60 in some patients.

The chain couples TRBV7-2 to TRBJ2-1; D possibly corresponds to TRBD2 (6 bases). The specimen comprised PBMCs, mostly from graft donor cells, sampled 360 days after TCRalphabeta/CD19-depleted stem cell transplant. The sequence was collected from a male patient younger than 18 who had a stem cell transplant for acute lymphoblastic leukemia, so the T cells may come from the graft donor. The CDR3 DNA reads TGTGCCAGCAGCCCCGGCACGACTAGAAGGAATGAGCAGTTCTTC. Protein product: CASSPGTTRRNEQFF.